This passage covers 20 T cell receptor beta chains from one sample sequenced in a study of blood T cells in healthy people across ages. Alongside a J-beta primer mix, a sample-barcoded 5' primer served in a second PCR lasting roughly 6 to 11 cycles. TCRdb analysed the 5' RACE reads with MiXCR anew, one entry per CDR3 protein. The sample records 1,500,000 or so distinct CDR3 sequences, approximately 59% being singletons. The sample consisted of blood. Every receptor here comes from a man in his late teens or twenties in good health.

This clonotype occurred once. The chain employs TRBV6-6 and TRBJ2-7; D may be TRBD2 (5 bases). V gave up 7 bases and J gave up 0 bases, with 10 bases separating them. CDR1 MNHNY and CDR2 SVGAGI come from the germline V gene (reference sequence). CDR3 size: 13 residues. Written as DNA, the CDR3 is TGTGCCAGCAACACCGGGATCTCCTACGAGCAGTACTTC. Protein product: CASNTGISYEQYF.

The V and J genes are TRBV7-9 and TRBJ2-5, with TRBD2 matching 7 bases. Germline V gene sequence: CDR1 SEHNR, CDR2 FQNEAQ (reference sequence). The CDR3 runs to 15 residues. J lost 3 bases, V lost 4 bases, and 8 bases had no gene match. The CDR3 DNA follows: TGTGCCAGCAGCTCGGCGGCTAGCGGTGAAGAGACCCAGTACTTC. This sequence encodes CASSSAASGEETQYF.

The chain uses TRBV11-1 and TRBJ1-2, with a possible D match to TRBD1 (5 bases). CDR1 SGHAT and CDR2 FQDESV come from the germline V gene (reference sequence). The CDR3 covers 14 residues. The V end lost 0 bases, the J end lost 8 bases, and 13 bases lay between the germline ends. The DNA of the CDR3 is TGTGCCAGCAGCTTAGCGGGGCCCCTCCGGGGCTACACCTTC. This translates into CASSLAGPLRGYTF.

This chain joins TRBV4-2 and TRBJ2-3; D is perhaps TRBD2 (5 bases). Germline CDR1 is LGHNA and CDR2 is YNFKEQ. With 1 base removed from V and 6 bases from J, the gap between germline ends came to 11 bases. The CDR3 is made up of 14 amino acids. The CDR3 DNA follows: TGTGCCAGCAGCCAAGTGGTGGGAGATGATACGCAGTATTTT. Translating it yields CASSQVVGDDTQYF.

The chain carries TRBV20-1 and TRBJ2-1; the D is unclear. The CDR3 length is 13 residues. Trimming removed 5 bases from V and 7 bases from J, with 15 bases in between. Germline V gives CDR1 DFQATT, CDR2 SNEGSKA (reference sequence). The CDR3 loop reads CSAFVISGNEQFF. As DNA, the CDR3 is TGCAGTGCTTTCGTAATTAGTGGGAATGAGCAGTTCTTC.

The genes are TRBV7-2 and TRBJ2-5, with 11 bases matching TRBD2. V shed 4 bases, J shed 2 bases, and the junction held 3 bases outside the gene matches. The CDR3 runs to 15 residues. Germline V gene lookup returns CDR1 SGHTA and CDR2 FQGNSA. The DNA for the CDR3 is TGTGCCAGCAGCTCTAGCGGGGGGCAGCAAGAGACCCAGTACTTC. The encoded protein is CASSSSGGQQETQYF.

The rearrangement links TRBV27 to TRBJ2-5; 10 nucleotides match TRBD1. The CDR3 totals 15 residues. V lost 0 bases to trimming and J lost 11 bases; unmatched junction nucleotides: 9. The V gene's germline CDR1 is MNHEY and CDR2 SMNVEV (reference sequence). The CDR3 sequence is CASSLSGTGVEEQYF. CDR3 nucleotides: TGTGCCAGCAGTTTATCCGGGACAGGGGTTGAGGAGCAGTACTTC.

For this clonotype: Germline is not matched at one junction end, which may reflect a read error. The V gene is TRBV20-1, the J gene TRBJ1-2; D gene unclear. The CDR3 covers 14 residues. CDR1 is DFQATT and CDR2 is SNEGSKA in the germline V gene (reference sequence). This CDR3 is CSAGERTPNYGYTF. Here the CDR3 DNA reads TGCAGTGCTGGAGAACGGACTCCTAACTATGGCTACACCTTC.

The J gene is TRBJ2-5, the V gene TRBV4-2; D might be TRBD2 (7 bases). Germline V CDR1 and CDR2: LGHNA, YNFKEQ. Deletions cut 2 bases from V and 4 bases from J, with 14 bases between. This CDR3 contains 15 residues. The CDR3 nucleotides read TGTGCCAGCAGCCAAAGTGGGGGGGGGCGAGAGACCCAGTACTTC. This translates into CASSQSGGGRETQYF.

The genes are TRBV28 and TRBJ2-7, with unresolved D. The germline V gene has CDR1 MDHEN and CDR2 SYDVKM. CDR3 length: 13 amino acids. The ends were cut back, 4 bases at V and 3 bases at J, with 10 bases in the middle. This CDR3 is CASSSLGFYEQYF. CDR3 nucleotide sequence: TGTGCCAGCAGTTCCCTCGGTTTCTACGAGCAGTACTTC.

V gene TRBV28 combines with J gene TRBJ2-7, with D possibly being TRBD2 (6 bases). Germline values: CDR1 MDHEN, CDR2 SYDVKM. V was pared by 3 bases and J by 3 bases, with 18 bases between. The CDR3 loop spans 16 amino acids. The CDR3 is CASSFQLGGDRYEQYF. The CDR3 DNA is TGTGCCAGCAGTTTCCAACTCGGAGGGGATCGCTACGAGCAGTACTTC.

The J gene is TRBJ1-6, the V gene TRBV4-1, with D tentatively TRBD1 (5 bases). Germline V gene data show CDR1 as MGHRA and CDR2 as YSYEKL. V lost 1 base to trimming and J lost 10 bases, with 11 bases between them. The CDR3 consists of 14 residues. The CDR3 protein is CASSQAGFGSPLHF. Here the CDR3 DNA reads TGCGCCAGCAGCCAAGCAGGGTTTGGGTCACCCCTCCACTTT.

The gene calls are TRBV3-1 and TRBJ2-2; no definite D call. The CDR3 covers 18 residues. The V and J ends lost 0 bases and 4 bases respectively, with 18 bases between them. The germline V gene has CDR1 LGHDT and CDR2 YNNKEL (reference sequence). In DNA, the CDR3 is TGTGCCAGCAGCCAAGACGAATGGGTCATATTAACCACCGGGGAGCTGTTTTTT. Translating gives CASSQDEWVILTTGELFF.

This chain joins TRBV27 and TRBJ2-5; the D is unclear. V lost 2 bases to trimming and J lost 1 base, with 8 bases between them. This CDR3 comprises 14 residues. Germline V lookup: CDR1 MNHEY, CDR2 SMNVEV (reference sequence). CDR3 region: CASSLAVGQETQYF. The DNA of the CDR3 is TGTGCCAGCAGTTTAGCCGTGGGCCAAGAGACCCAGTACTTC.

This clonotype has more than one count but fewer than ten. The chain has TRBV19 and TRBJ2-3; TRBD2 might be the D (5 bases). This CDR3 has 14 amino acids. Trimming took 6 bases from V and 2 from J, leaving 12 bases between them. From germline, CDR1 is LNHDA and CDR2 SQIVND (reference sequence). The CDR3 loop is CASSWTGTTDTQYF. The CDR3 bases are TGTGCCAGTAGCTGGACTGGTACCACAGATACGCAGTATTTT. Full variable domain (outside the CDR3, taken from reference TRBV19 and TRBJ2-3): DGGITQSPKYLFRKEGQNVTLSCEQNLNHDAMYWYRQDPGQGLRLIYYSQIVNDFQKGDIAEGYSVSREKKESFPLTVTSAQKNPTAFYLCASSWTGTTDTQYFGPGTRLTVL.

This chain uses TRBV28 with TRBJ1-1, with 7 bases fitting TRBD1. V was clipped by 2 bases and J by 4 bases; unmatched bases: 4. This CDR3 region has 14 residues. Germline assignment: CDR1 MDHEN and CDR2 SYDVKM. CDR3 nucleotide sequence: TGTGCCAGCAGTTTAAGGGGGCTGAGCACTGAAGCTTTCTTT. Its protein is CASSLRGLSTEAFF.

This chain uses TRBV10-3 with TRBJ1-4; D is possibly TRBD1 (6 bases). Trimming took off 2 bases at V and 5 bases at J, with 9 bases between the two ends. Looked up from germline, CDR1 is ENHRY and CDR2 is SYGVKD. This CDR3 spans 14 amino acids. The CDR3 spells CAISEPGQNEKLFF. The CDR3 DNA reads TGTGCCATCAGTGAGCCCGGACAGAATGAAAAACTGTTTTTT.

This clonotype showed up just a few times. J is TRBJ2-1 and V is TRBV24-1; possibly TRBD1 for D (6 bases). Trimming took 6 bases from V and 10 from J, leaving 18 bases between them. Germline CDR1 is KGHDR and CDR2 is SFDVKD. This CDR3 is built from 14 residues. The CDR3 sequence: CATSPPGTKEEQFF. DNA of the CDR3: TGTGCCACCAGTCCTCCGGGGACAAAAGAGGAGCAGTTCTTC.

V usage is TRBV7-9 and J usage is TRBJ2-6; D may be TRBD1 or TRBD2 (5 bases each). Looked up from germline, CDR1 is SEHNR and CDR2 is FQNEAQ (reference sequence). This CDR3 spans 16 amino acids. V was clipped by 5 bases and J by 8 bases, with 19 bases between them. This CDR3 is CASSIPWGTGTNVLTF. The CDR3 DNA reads TGTGCCAGCAGCATCCCGTGGGGGACCGGGACCAACGTCCTGACTTTC.

The chain uses TRBV5-5 and TRBJ2-5, with a tentative D call TRBD1 (6 bases). The better agreement between TRBJ2-7 and the DNA end casts doubt on the J call. The length of the CDR3 is 15 residues. CDR1 SGHKS and CDR2 YYEKEE come from the germline V gene (reference sequence). The CDR3 spells CASSGTPGQLYEQYF. The CDR3, as DNA: TGTGCCAGCAGCGGTACACCGGGACAACTCTACGAGCAGTACTTC.